This TCR beta chain was captured in a study of shared clonotypes between healthy human individuals. Germline lookup yields CDR1 MNHEY and CDR2 SMNVEV (reference sequence). Trimming took 11 bases from V and 0 from J, leaving 13 bases between them. This CDR3 region has 13 residues. As handled by the study authors: Filtering differed for immunoSEQ, which gave only junction sequences without quality scores. Sequenced by immunoSEQ multiplex PCR; TCRdb stores in-frame clones only, minus some. V and J calls plus clone size are reproduced from that table; the DNA served to infer D and trimming. The table records 500,000 to 650,000 clones, about 80% of them present only once.

V usage is TRBV27 and J usage is TRBJ2-5; a weak D match, TRBD2 (6 bases). The receptor's source is a middle-aged woman in good health. Some clones in this sample may be carry-over from other donors' samples. Sequencing was performed on PBMCs. The CDR3 sequence is CAGRGMDQETQYF. The CDR3 DNA reads as TGTGCCGGTCGCGGGATGGACCAAGAGACCCAGTACTTC.